This paragraph reports one TCR beta chain. Its target is unknown. The CDR3 extends over 16 amino acids. Germline values: CDR1 SNHLY, CDR2 FYNNEI. With 7 bases removed from V and 0 bases from J, the gap between germline ends came to 15 bases. These data originate in a study of chemoradiotherapy in HPV16-positive cancers. Using immunoSEQ multiplex PCR, the repertoire was profiled, and TCRdb retains in-frame clones only, with some absent. The data contain fewer than 18,000 clones, around 80% of them singletons. Study findings and constraints: Only two HPV16-positive patients supplied the functional HPV-specificity definition.

The receptor was derived from a human donor with HPV-associated anogenital cancer. The rearrangement uses TRBV2 and TRBJ1-4, with D maybe TRBD1 (5 bases). This specimen was acquired from a patient who underwent chemoradiotherapy. DNA of the CDR3: TGTGCCAGCACGCGGGGGAACCCTGCAACTAATGAAAAACTGTTTTTT. It yields the protein CASTRGNPATNEKLFF.